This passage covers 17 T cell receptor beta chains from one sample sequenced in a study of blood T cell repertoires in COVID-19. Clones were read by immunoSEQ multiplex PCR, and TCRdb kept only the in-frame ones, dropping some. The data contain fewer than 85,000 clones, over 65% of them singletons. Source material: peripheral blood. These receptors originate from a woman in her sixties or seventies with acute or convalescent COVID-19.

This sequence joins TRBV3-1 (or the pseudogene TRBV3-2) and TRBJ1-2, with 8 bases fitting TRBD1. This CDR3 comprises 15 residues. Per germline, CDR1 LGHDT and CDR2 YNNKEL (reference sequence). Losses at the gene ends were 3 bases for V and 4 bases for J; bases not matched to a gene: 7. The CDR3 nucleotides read TGTGCCAGCAGCCACCGACAGGGGTTAGTCTATGGCTACACCTTC. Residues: CASSHRQGLVYGYTF.

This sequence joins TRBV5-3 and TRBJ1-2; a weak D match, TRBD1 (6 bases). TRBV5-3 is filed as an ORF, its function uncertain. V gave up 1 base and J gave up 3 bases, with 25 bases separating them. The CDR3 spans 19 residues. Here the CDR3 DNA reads TGTGCCAGAAGCTTGCGCAGGGGAGGGAAAATCGTCGGGGACTATGGCTACACCTTC. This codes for CARSLRRGGKIVGDYGYTF.

The DNA of the CDR3 is TGTGCCACCAGTGACCCCGGGACTAGCGGGGGGGCCGGCACAGATACGCAGTATTTT. Protein product: CATSDPGTSGGAGTDTQYF. The rearrangement links TRBV24-1 to TRBJ2-3, with TRBD2 matching over 16 bases. This CDR3 region has 19 residues. J gave up 1 base and V 4 bases, and 7 bases lay outside the gene matches. From germline, CDR1 is KGHDR and CDR2 SFDVKD.

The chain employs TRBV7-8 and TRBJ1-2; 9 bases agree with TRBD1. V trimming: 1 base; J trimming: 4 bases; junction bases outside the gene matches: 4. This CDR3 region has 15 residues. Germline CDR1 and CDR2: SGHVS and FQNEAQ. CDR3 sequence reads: CASSLGTGVAYGYTF. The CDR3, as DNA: TGTGCCAGCAGCTTAGGGACAGGGGTAGCCTATGGCTACACCTTC.

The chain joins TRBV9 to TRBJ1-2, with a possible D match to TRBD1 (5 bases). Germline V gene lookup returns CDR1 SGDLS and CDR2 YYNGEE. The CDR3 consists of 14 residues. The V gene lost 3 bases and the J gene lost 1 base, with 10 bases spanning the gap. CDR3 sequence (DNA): TGTGCCAGCAGCGCAAGACAGTTTAACTATGGCTACACCTTC. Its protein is CASSARQFNYGYTF.

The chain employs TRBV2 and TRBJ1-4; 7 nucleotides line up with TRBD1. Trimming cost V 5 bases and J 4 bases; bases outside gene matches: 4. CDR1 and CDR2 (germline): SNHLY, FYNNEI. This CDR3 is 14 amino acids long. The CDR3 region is CASSSRDSNEKLFF. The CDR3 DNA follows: TGTGCCAGCAGTTCTCGGGACAGTAATGAAAAACTGTTTTTT.

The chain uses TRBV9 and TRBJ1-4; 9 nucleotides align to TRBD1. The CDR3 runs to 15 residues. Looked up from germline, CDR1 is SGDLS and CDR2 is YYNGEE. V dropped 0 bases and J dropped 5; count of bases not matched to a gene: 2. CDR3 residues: CASSVEGQGNEKLFF. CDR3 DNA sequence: TGTGCCAGCAGCGTAGAAGGACAGGGGAATGAAAAACTGTTTTTT.

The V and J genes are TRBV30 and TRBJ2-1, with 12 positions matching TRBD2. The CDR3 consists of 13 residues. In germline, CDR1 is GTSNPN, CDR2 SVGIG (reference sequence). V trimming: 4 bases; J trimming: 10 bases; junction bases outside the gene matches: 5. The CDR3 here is CAWILAGGKEQFF. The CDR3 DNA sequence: TGTGCCTGGATACTAGCGGGAGGAAAGGAGCAGTTCTTC.

In nucleotides, the CDR3 is TGTGCCAGTAGTATCTCCGGACAGGGCTTCTCCAATGAGCAGTTCTTC. The encoded protein is CASSISGQGFSNEQFF. The chain joins TRBV19 to TRBJ2-1, with TRBD1 identical over 8 bases. Germline CDR1 reads LNHDA; CDR2 reads SQIVND (reference sequence). CDR3 length: 16 residues. Losses at the gene ends were 3 bases for V and 6 bases for J; bases not matched to a gene: 10.

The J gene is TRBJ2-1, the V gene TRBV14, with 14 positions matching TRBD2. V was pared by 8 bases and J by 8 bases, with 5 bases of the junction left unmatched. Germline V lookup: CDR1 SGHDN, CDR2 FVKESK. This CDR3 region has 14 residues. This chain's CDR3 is CASRGTSGSYEQFF. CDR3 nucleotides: TGTGCCAGCCGGGGGACTAGCGGGAGTTATGAGCAGTTCTTC.

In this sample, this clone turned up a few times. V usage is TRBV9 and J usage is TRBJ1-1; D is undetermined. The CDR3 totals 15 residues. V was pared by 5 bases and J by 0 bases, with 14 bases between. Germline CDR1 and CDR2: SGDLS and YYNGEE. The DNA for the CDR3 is TGTGCCAGCAGGATAGGTAGGAGTATGAACACTGAAGCTTTCTTT. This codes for CASRIGRSMNTEAFF.

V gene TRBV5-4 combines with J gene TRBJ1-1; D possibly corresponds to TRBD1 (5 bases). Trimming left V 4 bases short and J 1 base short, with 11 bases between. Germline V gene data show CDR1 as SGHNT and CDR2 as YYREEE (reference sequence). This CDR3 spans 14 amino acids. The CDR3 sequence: CASSKTTGNTEAFF. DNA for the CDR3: TGTGCCAGCAGCAAGACAACAGGGAACACTGAAGCTTTCTTT. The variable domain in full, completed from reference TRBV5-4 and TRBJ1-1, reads ETGVTQSPTHLIKTRGQQVTLRCSSQSGHNTVSWYQQALGQGPQFIFQYYREEENGRGNFPPRFSGLQFPNYSSELNVNALELDDSALYLCASSKTTGNTEAFFGQGTRLTVV.

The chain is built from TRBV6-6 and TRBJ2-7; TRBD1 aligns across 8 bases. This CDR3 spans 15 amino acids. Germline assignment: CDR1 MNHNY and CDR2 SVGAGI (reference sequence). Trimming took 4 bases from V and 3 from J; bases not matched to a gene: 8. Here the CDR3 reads CASSWLGTGGYEQYF. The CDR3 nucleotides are TGTGCCAGCAGTTGGCTGGGAACAGGGGGCTACGAGCAGTACTTC.

CDR3 coding DNA: TGTGCCAGCAGTTCCGGGACAGGGGGCGGAAAGTATGGCTACACCTTC. Translation: CASSSGTGGGKYGYTF. The V call is TRBV27, the J call TRBJ1-2; 12 bases map to TRBD1. V lost 4 bases and J lost 5; bases outside the gene matches: 8. From germline, CDR1 is MNHEY and CDR2 SMNVEV (reference sequence). The CDR3 is 16 residues long.

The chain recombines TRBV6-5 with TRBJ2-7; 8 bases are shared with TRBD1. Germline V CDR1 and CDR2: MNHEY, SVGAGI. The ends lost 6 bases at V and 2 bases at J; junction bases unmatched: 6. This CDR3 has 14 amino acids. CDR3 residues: CASRYRQGTYEQYF. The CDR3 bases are TGTGCCAGCAGATACAGACAGGGGACCTACGAGCAGTACTTC.

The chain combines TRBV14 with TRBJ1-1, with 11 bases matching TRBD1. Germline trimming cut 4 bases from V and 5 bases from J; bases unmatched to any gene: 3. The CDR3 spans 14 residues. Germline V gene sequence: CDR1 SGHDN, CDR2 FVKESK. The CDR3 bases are TGTGCCAGCAGCCCGGACAGGGGGCTAACTGAAGCTTTCTTT. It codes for CASSPDRGLTEAFF. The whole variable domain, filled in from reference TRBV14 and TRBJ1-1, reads EAGVTQFPSHSVIEKGQTVTLRCDPISGHDNLYWYRRVMGKEIKFLLHFVKESKQDESGMPNNRFLAERTGGTYSTLKVQPAELEDSGVYFCASSPDRGLTEAFFGQGTRLTVV.

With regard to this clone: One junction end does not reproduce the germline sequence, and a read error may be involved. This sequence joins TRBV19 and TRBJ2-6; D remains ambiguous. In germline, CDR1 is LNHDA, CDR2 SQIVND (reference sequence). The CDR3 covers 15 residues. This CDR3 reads CASIIDGSGANVLTF. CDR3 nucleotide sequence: TGTGCCAGTATTATAGACGGCTCTGGGGCCAACGTCCTGACTTTC.